This TCR beta chain was recorded in a study of blood T cell repertoires in COVID-19. Study details: Samples came from the United States, Italy and Spain, spanning acute and convalescent COVID-19. T cells, B-cell-depleted T cells, or PBMCs provided the cDNA or gDNA that served as material.

Some clones are missing from TCRdb's copy, which holds only in-frame ones; the method was immunoSEQ multiplex PCR. The profile shows approximately 190,000 clones, 82% of them singletons. A single count supports this clone. Cohorts were assigned according to the clinical history that participants reported. The receptor was derived from an older woman with acute COVID-19. The sequenced sample consisted of PBMCs or T cells enriched from blood (not recorded which).

This chain's CDR3 is CAISASTDTQYF. CDR3 in DNA: TGTGCCATCAGTGCTAGCACAGATACGCAGTATTTT. The V call is TRBV10-3, the J call TRBJ2-3, with unresolved D. This CDR3 is 12 amino acids long. V gave up 4 bases and J gave up 0 bases, with 2 bases separating them. Germline V gives CDR1 ENHRY, CDR2 SYGVKD.